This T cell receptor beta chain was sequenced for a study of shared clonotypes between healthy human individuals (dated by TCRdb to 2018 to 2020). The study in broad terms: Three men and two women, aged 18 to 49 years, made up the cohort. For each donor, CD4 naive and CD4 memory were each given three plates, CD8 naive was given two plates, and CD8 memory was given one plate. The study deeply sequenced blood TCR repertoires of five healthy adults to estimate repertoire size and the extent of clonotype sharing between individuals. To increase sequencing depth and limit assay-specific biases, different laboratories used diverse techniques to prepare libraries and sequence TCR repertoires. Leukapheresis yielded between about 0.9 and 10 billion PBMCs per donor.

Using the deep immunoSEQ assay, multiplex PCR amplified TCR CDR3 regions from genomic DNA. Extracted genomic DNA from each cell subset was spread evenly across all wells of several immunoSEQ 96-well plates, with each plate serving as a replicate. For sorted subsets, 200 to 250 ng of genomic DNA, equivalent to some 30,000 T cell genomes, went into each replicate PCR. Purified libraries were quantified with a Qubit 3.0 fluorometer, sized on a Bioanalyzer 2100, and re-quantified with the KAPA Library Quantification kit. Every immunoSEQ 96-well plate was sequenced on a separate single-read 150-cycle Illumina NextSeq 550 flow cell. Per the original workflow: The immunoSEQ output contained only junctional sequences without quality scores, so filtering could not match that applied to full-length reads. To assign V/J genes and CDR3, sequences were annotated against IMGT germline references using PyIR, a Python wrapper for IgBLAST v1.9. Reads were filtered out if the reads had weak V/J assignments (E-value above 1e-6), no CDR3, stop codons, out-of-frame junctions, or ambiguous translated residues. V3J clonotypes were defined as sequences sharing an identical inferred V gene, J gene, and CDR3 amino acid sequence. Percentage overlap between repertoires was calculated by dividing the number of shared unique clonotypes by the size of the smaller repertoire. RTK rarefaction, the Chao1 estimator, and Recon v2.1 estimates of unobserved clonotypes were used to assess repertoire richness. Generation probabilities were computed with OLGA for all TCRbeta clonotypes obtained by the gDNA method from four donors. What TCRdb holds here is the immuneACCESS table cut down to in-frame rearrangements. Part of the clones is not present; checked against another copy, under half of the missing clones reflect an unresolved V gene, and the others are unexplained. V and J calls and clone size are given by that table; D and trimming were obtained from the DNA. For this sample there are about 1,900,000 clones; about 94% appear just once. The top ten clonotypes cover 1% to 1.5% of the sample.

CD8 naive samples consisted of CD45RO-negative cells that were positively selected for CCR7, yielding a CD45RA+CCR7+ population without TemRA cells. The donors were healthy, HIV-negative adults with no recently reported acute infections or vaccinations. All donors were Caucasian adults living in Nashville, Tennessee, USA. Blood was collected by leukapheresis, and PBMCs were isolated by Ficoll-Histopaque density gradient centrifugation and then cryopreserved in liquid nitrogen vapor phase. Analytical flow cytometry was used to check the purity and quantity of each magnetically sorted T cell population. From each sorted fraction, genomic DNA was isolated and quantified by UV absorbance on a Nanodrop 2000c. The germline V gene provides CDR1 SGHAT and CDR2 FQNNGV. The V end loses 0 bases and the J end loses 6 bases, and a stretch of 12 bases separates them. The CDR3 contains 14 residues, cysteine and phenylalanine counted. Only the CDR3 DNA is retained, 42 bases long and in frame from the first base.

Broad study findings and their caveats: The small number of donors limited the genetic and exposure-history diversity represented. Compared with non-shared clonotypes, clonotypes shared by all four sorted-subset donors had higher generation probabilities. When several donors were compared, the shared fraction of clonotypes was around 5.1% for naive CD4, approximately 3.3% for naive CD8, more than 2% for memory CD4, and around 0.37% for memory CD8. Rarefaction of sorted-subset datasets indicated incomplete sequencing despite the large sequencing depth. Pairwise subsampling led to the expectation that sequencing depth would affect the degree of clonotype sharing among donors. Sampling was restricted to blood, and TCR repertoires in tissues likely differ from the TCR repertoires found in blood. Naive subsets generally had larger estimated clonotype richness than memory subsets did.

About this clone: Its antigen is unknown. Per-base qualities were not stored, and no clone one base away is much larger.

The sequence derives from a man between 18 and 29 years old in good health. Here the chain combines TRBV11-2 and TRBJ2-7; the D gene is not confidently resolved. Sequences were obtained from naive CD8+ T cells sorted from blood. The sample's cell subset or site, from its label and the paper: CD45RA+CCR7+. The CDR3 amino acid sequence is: CASSLEVGVSEQYF. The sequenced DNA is TGTGCCAGCAGCTTAGAGGTTGGGGTTAGCGAGCAGTACTTC.